This TCR beta chain was retrieved from a study of glioma-infiltrating T cells after dendritic cell vaccination. Study-wide background: Autologous tumor lysate-pulsed dendritic cell vaccination was given between the early 2000s and the early 2010s. General study findings and limits: TCR clonality showed no direct relationship with survival.

Trimming left V 2 bases short and J 0 bases short, with 14 bases between. The CDR3 is made up of 16 amino acids. Germline V CDR1 and CDR2: SGHAT, FQNNGV. Remarks on this clone: Its antigen is not known.

TCRdb's table, derived via immunoSEQ multiplex PCR, lists solely in-frame clones and lacks some. The data show about 100,000 clones, about 80% seen once. This TCR derives from a human donor with glioblastoma. V usage is TRBV11-2 and J usage is TRBJ2-7, with D uncertain. The sample consisted of blood, taken before dendritic cell vaccination. In nucleotides, the CDR3 is TGTGCCAGCAGCTTACTCTCTTCCAGGTCCTCCTACGAGCAGTACTTC. This encodes CASSLLSSRSSYEQYF. Looking up the rest from reference TRBV11-2 and TRBJ2-7 gives the full variable domain: EAGVAQSPRYKIIEKRQSVAFWCNPISGHATLYWYQQILGQGPKLLIQFQNNGVVDDSQLPKDRFSAERLKGVDSTLKIQPAKLEDSAVYLCASSLLSSRSSYEQYFGPGTRLTVT.